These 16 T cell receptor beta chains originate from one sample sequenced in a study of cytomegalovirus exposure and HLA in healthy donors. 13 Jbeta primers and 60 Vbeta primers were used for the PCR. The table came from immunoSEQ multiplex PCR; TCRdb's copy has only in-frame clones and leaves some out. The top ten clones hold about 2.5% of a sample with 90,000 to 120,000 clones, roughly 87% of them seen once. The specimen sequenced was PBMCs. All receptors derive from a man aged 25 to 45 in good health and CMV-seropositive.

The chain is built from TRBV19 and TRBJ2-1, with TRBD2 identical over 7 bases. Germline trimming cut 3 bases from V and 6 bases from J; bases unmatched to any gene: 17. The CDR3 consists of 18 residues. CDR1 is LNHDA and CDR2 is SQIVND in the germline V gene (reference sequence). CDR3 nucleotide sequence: TGTGCCAGTAGTATCAATACGGAGCGGGGAAAGGATTTCAATGAGCAGTTCTTC. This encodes CASSINTERGKDFNEQFF.

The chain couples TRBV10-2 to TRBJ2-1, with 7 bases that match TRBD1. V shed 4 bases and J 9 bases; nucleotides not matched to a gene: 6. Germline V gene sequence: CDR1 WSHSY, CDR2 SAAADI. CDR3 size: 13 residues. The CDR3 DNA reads TGCGCCAGCAGTGGACAGGGTTACGGTGAGCAGTTCTTC. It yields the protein CASSGQGYGEQFF.

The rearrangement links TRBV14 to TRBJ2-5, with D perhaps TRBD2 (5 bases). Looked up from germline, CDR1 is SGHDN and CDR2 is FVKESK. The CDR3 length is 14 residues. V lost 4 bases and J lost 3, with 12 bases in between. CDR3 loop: CASSRAELEETQYF. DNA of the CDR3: TGTGCCAGCAGCCGCGCAGAACTAGAAGAGACCCAGTACTTC.

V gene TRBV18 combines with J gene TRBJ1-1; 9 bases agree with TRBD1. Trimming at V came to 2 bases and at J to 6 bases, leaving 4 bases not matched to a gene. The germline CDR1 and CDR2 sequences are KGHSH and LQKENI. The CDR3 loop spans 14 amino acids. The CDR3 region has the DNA TGTGCCAGCTCACCAAGGGACAGGGCCCCTGAAGCTTTCTTT. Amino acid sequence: CASSPRDRAPEAFF.

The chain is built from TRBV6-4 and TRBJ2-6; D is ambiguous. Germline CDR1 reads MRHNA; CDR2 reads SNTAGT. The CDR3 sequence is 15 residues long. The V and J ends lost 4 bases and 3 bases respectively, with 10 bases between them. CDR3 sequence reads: CASSGSTHGANVLTF. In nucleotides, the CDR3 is TGTGCCAGCAGTGGCTCTACACATGGGGCCAACGTCCTGACTTTC.

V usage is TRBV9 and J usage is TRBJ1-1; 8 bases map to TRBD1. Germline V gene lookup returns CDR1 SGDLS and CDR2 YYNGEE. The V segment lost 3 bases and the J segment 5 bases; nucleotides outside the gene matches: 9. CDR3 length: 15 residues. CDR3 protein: CASSDSTGGHTEAFF. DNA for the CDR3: TGTGCCAGCAGCGATTCCACAGGGGGGCATACTGAAGCTTTCTTT.

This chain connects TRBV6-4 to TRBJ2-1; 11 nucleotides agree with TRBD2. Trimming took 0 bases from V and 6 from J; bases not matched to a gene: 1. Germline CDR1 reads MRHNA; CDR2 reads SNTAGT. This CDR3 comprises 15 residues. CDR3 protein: CASSDSSGGANEQFF. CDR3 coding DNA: TGTGCCAGCAGTGACTCTAGCGGGGGGGCCAATGAGCAGTTCTTC.

The CDR3 nucleotides are TGTGCCAGCAGTGAATACCTTGGCAAGATCTCGGAAAAACTGTTTTTT. It encodes CASSEYLGKISEKLFF. The V call is TRBV25-1, the J call TRBJ1-4; D gene unclear. Germline V gene data show CDR1 as MGHDK and CDR2 as SYGVNS. The CDR3 is 16 residues long. With 0 bases removed from V and 8 bases from J, the gap between germline ends came to 16 bases.

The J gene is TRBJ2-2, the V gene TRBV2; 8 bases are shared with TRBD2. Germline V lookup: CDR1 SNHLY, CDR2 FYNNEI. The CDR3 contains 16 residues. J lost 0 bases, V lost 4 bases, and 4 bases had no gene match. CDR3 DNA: TGTGCCAGCAGTGGAAGGACTAGCTCGAACACCGGGGAGCTGTTTTTT. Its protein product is CASSGRTSSNTGELFF.

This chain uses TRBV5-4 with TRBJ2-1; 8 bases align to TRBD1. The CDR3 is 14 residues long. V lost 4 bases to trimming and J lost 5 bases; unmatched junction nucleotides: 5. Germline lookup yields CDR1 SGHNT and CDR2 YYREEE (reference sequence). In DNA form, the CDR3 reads TGTGCCAGCAGCAGACAGGGGACCAACAATGAGCAGTTCTTC. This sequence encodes CASSRQGTNNEQFF.

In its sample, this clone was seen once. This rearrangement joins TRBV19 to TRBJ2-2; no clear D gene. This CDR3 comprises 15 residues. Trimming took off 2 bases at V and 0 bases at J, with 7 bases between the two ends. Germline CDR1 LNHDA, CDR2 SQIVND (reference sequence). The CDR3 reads CASSIFRTNTGELFF. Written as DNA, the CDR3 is TGTGCCAGTAGTATATTTAGAACGAACACCGGGGAGCTGTTTTTT.

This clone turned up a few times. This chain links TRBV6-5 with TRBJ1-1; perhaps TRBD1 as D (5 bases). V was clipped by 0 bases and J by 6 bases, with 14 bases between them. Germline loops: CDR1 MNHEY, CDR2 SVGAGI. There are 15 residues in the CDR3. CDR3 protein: CASSYSSGRRAEAFF. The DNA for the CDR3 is TGTGCCAGCAGTTACTCGTCAGGGAGGAGGGCTGAAGCTTTCTTT.

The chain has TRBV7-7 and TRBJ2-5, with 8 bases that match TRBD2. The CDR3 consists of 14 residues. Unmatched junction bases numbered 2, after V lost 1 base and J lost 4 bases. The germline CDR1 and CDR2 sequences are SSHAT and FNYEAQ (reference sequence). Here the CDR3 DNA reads TGTGCCAGCAGCTTAGAGGCGGGGGGAGAGACCCAGTACTTC. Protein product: CASSLEAGGETQYF.

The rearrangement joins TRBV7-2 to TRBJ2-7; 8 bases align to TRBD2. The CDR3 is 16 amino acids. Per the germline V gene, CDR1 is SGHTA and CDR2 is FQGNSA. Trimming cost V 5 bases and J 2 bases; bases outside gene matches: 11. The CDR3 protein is CASSRSGSGAPYEQYF. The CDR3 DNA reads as TGTGCCAGCAGCCGTAGTGGTAGCGGGGCCCCCTACGAGCAGTACTTC. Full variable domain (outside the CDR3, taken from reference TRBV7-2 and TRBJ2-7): GAGVSQSPSNKVTEKGKDVELRCDPISGHTALYWYRQSLGQGLEFLIYFQGNSAPDKSGLPSDRFSAERTGGSVSTLTIQRTQQEDSAVYLCASSRSGSGAPYEQYFGPGTRLTVT.

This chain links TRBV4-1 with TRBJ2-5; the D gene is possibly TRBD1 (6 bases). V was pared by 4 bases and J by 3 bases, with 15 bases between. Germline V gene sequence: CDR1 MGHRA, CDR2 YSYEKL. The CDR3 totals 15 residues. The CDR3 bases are TGCGCCAGCAGCCCCCCCCGGACAGATAAAGAGACCCAGTACTTC. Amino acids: CASSPPRTDKETQYF.

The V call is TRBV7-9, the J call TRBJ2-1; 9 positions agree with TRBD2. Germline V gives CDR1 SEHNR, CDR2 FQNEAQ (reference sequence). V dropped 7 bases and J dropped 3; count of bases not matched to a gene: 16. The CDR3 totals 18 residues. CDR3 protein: CASTSSGGGAIIYNEQFF. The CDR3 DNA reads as TGTGCCAGCACCTCCTCCGGCGGGGGGGCGATCATCTACAATGAGCAGTTCTTC.